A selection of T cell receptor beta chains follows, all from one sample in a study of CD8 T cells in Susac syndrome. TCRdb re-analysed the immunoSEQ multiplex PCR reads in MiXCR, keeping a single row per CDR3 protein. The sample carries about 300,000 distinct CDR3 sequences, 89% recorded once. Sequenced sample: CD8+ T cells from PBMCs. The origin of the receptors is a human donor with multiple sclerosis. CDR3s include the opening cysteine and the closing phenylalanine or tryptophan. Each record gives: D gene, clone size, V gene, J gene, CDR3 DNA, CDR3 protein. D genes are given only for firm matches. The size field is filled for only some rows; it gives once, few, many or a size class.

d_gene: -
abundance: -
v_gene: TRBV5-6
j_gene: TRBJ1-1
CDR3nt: TGTGCCAGCTCTATACCGAGGGGCATGAACACTGAAGCTTTCTTT
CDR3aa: CASSIPRGMNTEAFF

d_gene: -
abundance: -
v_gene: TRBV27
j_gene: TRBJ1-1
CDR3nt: TGTGCCAGCAGTTTATCGTGGGGAGACACTGAAGCTTTCTTT
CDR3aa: CASSLSWGDTEAFF

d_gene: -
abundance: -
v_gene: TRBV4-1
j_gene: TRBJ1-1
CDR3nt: TGCGCCAGCAGCCAACTACACTTTCCGGGAAGTGAAGCTTTCTTT
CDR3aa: CASSQLHFPGSEAFF

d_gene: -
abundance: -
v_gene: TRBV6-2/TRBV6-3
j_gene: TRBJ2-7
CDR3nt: TGTGCCAGCAGCCACACCCCGGGAGAGCAGTACTTC
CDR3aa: CASSHTPGEQYF

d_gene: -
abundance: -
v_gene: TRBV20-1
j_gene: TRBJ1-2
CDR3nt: TGCAGTGCTAGGGACCGGTCAGGGATCTTCTATGGCTACACCTTC
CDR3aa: CSARDRSGIFYGYTF

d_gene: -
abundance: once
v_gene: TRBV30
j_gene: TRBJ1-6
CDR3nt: TGTGCCTGGCCACCCGGACGTCGAGATAGGTCACCCCTCCACTTT
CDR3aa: CAWPPGRRDRSPLHF

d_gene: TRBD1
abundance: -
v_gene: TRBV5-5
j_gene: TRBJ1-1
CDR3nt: TGTGCCAGCAGCTCTGGACAGGGGGCTCGTGGAGCTTTCTTT
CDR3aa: CASSSGQGARGAFF

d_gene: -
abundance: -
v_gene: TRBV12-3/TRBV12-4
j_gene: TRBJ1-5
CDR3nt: TGTGCCAGCAGTTTTGTGCGGCTCAATCAGCCCCAGCATTTT
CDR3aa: CASSFVRLNQPQHF

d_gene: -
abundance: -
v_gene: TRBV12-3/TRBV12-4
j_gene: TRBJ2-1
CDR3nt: TGTGCCAGCAACTCCCCCGCCGGGCCCTACAATGAGCAGTTCTTC
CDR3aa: CASNSPAGPYNEQFF

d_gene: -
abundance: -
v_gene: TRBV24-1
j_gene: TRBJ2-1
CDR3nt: TGTGCCACCAGTGATCGAATGGATGGTGCCTACAATGAGCAGTTCTTC
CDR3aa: CATSDRMDGAYNEQFF

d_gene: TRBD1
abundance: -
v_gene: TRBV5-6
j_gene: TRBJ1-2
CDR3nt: TGTGCCAGCAGCTTGGACAGGGGTTACACCTTC
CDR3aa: CASSLDRGYTF

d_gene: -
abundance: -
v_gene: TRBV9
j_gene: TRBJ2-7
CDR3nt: TGTGCCAGCAGCGTAGGTTCAGCGAGGACCTACGAGCAGTACTTC
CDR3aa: CASSVGSARTYEQYF

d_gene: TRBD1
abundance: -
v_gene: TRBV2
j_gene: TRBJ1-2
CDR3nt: TGTGCCAGCAGTGGCCAAGACAGGGCTAGAGGCTACACCTTC
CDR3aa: CASSGQDRARGYTF

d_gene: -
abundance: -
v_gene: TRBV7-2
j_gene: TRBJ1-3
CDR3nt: TGTGCCAGCATCGTACCGAGCTCTGGAAACACCATATATTTT
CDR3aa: CASIVPSSGNTIYF

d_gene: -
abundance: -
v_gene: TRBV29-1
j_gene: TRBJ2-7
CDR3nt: TGCAGCGCGGGGGACAGCACCTACGAGCAGTACTTC
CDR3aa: CSAGDSTYEQYF

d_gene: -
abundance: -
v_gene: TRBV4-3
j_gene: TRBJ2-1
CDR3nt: TGCGCCAGCAGAGACCGGGTGAATGGCAATGAGCAGTTCTTC
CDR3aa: CASRDRVNGNEQFF

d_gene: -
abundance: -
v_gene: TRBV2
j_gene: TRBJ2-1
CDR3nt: TGTGCCAGTCTTACAGGGGAGGACTACAATGAGCAGTTCTTC
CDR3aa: CASLTGEDYNEQFF

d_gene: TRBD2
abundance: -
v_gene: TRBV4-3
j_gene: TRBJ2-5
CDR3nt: TGCGCCAGCAGCCAAGTGGCCGGATCGGTAGCGGGGGCCATTCAAGAGACCCAGTACTTC
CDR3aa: CASSQVAGSVAGAIQETQYF

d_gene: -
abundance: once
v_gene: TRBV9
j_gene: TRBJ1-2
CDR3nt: TGTGCCAGCAGGGACAGCCACCGTGGCTACACCTTC
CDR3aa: CASRDSHRGYTF

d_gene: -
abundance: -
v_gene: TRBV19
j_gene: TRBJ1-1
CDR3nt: TGTGCCAGTAATATGATGGTGAGCACTGAAGCTTTCTTT
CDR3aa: CASNMMVSTEAFF

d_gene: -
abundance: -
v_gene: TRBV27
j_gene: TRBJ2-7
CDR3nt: TGTGCCAGCAGTCCCCTCCCGGACAGAACTCACGAGCAGTACTTC
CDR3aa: CASSPLPDRTHEQYF

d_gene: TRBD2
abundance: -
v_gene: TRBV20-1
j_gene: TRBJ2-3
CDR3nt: TGCAGTGCTCTGTTAGCGGGAGGACCGGGAGAAGATACGCAGTATTTT
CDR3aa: CSALLAGGPGEDTQYF

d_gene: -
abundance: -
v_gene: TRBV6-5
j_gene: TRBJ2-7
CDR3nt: TGTGCCAGCAGTCCCTCCGGGGTCACCGGCTACGAGCAGTACTTC
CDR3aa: CASSPSGVTGYEQYF

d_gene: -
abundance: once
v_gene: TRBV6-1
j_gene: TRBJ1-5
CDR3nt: TGTGCCAGCAGTGAAGATAGGGGTTGGCAGCCCCAGCATTTT
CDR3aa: CASSEDRGWQPQHF

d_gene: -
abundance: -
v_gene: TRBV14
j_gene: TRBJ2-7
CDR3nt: TGTGCCAGCAGCCAAGATGCAGGGAGACGCTACGAGCAGTACTTC
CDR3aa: CASSQDAGRRYEQYF

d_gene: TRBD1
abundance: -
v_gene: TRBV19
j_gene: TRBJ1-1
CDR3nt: TGTGCCAGTAGTATACTCCGGGACAGAGCTTTCTTT
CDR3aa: CASSILRDRAFF

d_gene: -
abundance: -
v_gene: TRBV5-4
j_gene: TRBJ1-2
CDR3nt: TGTGCCAGCAGCTTGGCGGTATTACAGTCAACCTATGGCTACACCTTC
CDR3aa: CASSLAVLQSTYGYTF

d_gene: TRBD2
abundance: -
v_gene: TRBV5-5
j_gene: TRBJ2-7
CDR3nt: TGTGCCTCCGCGTGGCTAGCGGGAGAAATTTTATCCTACGAGCAGTACTTC
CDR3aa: CASAWLAGEILSYEQYF

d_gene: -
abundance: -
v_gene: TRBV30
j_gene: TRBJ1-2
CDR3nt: TGTGCCTGGAGTGACCTTAACTATGGCTACACCTTC
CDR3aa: CAWSDLNYGYTF